Listed here are 17 T cell receptor beta chains from one sample, sequenced in a study of untreated major depressive disorder. General study findings and limits: CD4+ T cells from depressed patients used TRBV05-01 (Vbeta 5.1) more often than controls.

The repertoire was sequenced with immunoSEQ multiplex PCR; TCRdb's copy has only in-frame clones and lacks some. The table includes 20,000 or so clones, about 92% detected once. Antigen specificity for these receptors is unknown. The specimen sequenced was CD4+ T cells from PBMCs. The receptors shown here come from a middle-aged woman with major depressive disorder.

The chain employs TRBV6-5 and TRBJ1-2; TRBD1 is a possible D gene (6 bases). There are 15 residues in the CDR3. The germline CDR1 and CDR2 sequences are MNHEY and SVGAGI. The V end lost 4 bases, the J end lost 8 bases, and 20 bases lay between the germline ends. The CDR3 loop is CASSSAVSAGVGYTF. The CDR3 coding sequence is TGTGCCAGCAGTTCCGCGGTCTCGGCAGGGGTAGGCTACACCTTC.

This clone was found once. V is TRBV11-3 and J is TRBJ1-2; D is unresolved. The CDR3 is 13 residues long. V lost 2 bases and J lost 8, with 12 bases in between. CDR1 is SGHNT, CDR2 YENEEA, per germline. The chain's CDR3 is CASSLSVGYGYTF. CDR3 bases: TGTGCCAGCAGCTTAAGTGTTGGGTACGGCTACACCTTC.

With regard to this clone: A junction end diverges from the germline sequence, so it may reflect a read error. The rearrangement uses TRBV15 and TRBJ1-5, with 12 bases that match TRBD1. CDR3 length: 20 residues. CDR1 and CDR2 (germline): LNHNV, YYDKDF (reference sequence). The CDR3 sequence is CATRRDLGTGGEESNQPQHF. Here the CDR3 DNA reads TGTGCCACCAGAAGAGATTTAGGGACAGGGGGCGAGGAGAGCAATCAGCCCCAGCATTTT.

This chain joins TRBV2 and TRBJ2-3; 10 nucleotides line up with TRBD2. From germline, CDR1 is SNHLY and CDR2 FYNNEI. The J segment lost 6 bases and the V segment lost 5 bases, leaving 11 bases of the junction unmatched. The CDR3 extends over 16 amino acids. The CDR3 reads CASSTLAGDFPDTQYF. The DNA of the CDR3 is TGTGCCAGCAGTACCCTAGCGGGGGATTTCCCCGATACGCAGTATTTT.

CDR3 sequence: CASSLPGLDTGELFF. The CDR3, as DNA: TGTGCCAGCAGCCTGCCGGGTCTCGACACCGGGGAGCTGTTTTTT. The chain joins TRBV5-4 to TRBJ2-2; no clear D. The CDR3 spans 15 residues. The V gene lost 4 bases and the J gene lost 3 bases, with 13 bases spanning the gap. Germline assignment: CDR1 SGHNT and CDR2 YYREEE (reference sequence).

This chain uses TRBV6-6 with TRBJ1-1; D unresolved. The CDR3 length is 14 residues. From germline, CDR1 is MNHNY and CDR2 SVGAGI (reference sequence). V lost 4 bases, J lost 3 bases, and 12 bases lay in between. CDR3 residues: CASSSPPSDTEAFF. The CDR3 DNA reads as TGTGCCAGCAGTTCCCCGCCATCAGACACTGAAGCTTTCTTT.

The chain couples TRBV2 to TRBJ2-5; 8 nucleotides match TRBD2. The CDR3 consists of 12 residues. Germline lookup yields CDR1 SNHLY and CDR2 FYNNEI. Germline trimming cut 2 bases from V and 7 bases from J; bases unmatched to any gene: 0. CDR3 nucleotide sequence: TGTGCCAGCAGTGAAACTAGCGGGACCCAGTACTTC. Its protein is CASSETSGTQYF.

This clone was seen once. V gene TRBV6-1 combines with J gene TRBJ1-2; TRBD1 aligns across 7 bases. Germline loops: CDR1 MNHNS, CDR2 SASEGT. V lost 1 base, J lost 1 base, and 9 bases stayed unmatched. The CDR3 contains 17 residues. The CDR3 DNA sequence: TGTGCCAGCAGTGAAGTAGGGGGCCGACAATTTAACTATGGCTACACCTTC. It is translated as CASSEVGGRQFNYGYTF.

This chain connects TRBV5-1 to TRBJ1-5; D gene uncertain. This CDR3 is 14 amino acids long. The V end was cut by 3 bases, the J end by 0 bases, with 7 bases between. The germline V gene encodes CDR1 SGHRS and CDR2 YFSETQ. The DNA for the CDR3 is TGCGCCAGCAGCTATGACGGTAGCAATCAGCCCCAGCATTTT. Residues: CASSYDGSNQPQHF. Drawing the rest from reference TRBV5-1 and TRBJ1-5, the complete variable domain is KAGVTQTPRYLIKTRGQQVTLSCSPISGHRSVSWYQQTPGQGLQFLFEYFSETQRNKGNFPGRFSGRQFSNSRSEMNVSTLELGDSALYLCASSYDGSNQPQHFGDGTRLSIL.

V gene TRBV20-1 combines with J gene TRBJ1-2; 7 bases fit TRBD1. Unmatched junction bases numbered 6, after V lost 6 bases and J lost 8 bases. This CDR3 has 11 residues. Germline CDR1 DFQATT, CDR2 SNEGSKA (reference sequence). The CDR3 is CSAYNRGGYTF. In nucleotides, the CDR3 is TGCAGTGCCTATAACAGGGGAGGCTACACCTTC.

The V and J genes are TRBV29-1 and TRBJ2-2; 8 nucleotides line up with TRBD1. The CDR3 length is 13 residues. CDR1 and CDR2 (germline): SQVTM, ANQGSEA. With V trimmed by 7 bases and J by 8 bases, 9 bases remained unmatched. The chain's CDR3 is CSGRTGGRGELFF. The CDR3 bases are TGCAGCGGCCGAACAGGGGGGAGGGGGGAGCTGTTTTTT.

This clone was counted once. This sequence joins TRBV11-1 and TRBJ2-3; the D gene is possibly TRBD1 (5 bases). The ends were cut back, 4 bases at V and 5 bases at J, with 10 bases in the middle. This CDR3 has 13 amino acids. CDR1 and CDR2 from the germline V gene are SGHAT and FQDESV (reference sequence). CDR3 region: CASSSDQGDTQYF. In nucleotides, the CDR3 is TGTGCCAGCAGCTCTGACCAGGGAGATACGCAGTATTTT.

The chain links TRBV27 to TRBJ2-3; D may be TRBD2 (6 bases). CDR3 length equals 16 residues. Germline assignment: CDR1 MNHEY and CDR2 SMNVEV (reference sequence). Trimming stripped 8 bases from V and 2 bases from J, with 20 bases between. CDR3 region: CASVFIPGLFTDTQYF. CDR3 in DNA: TGTGCCAGCGTCTTTATTCCGGGACTCTTCACAGATACGCAGTATTTT.

This sequence joins TRBV5-1 and TRBJ1-1; a possible D gene is TRBD1 (5 bases). The CDR3 has 15 residues. V was clipped by 4 bases and J by 3 bases, with 16 bases between them. Per germline, CDR1 SGHRS and CDR2 YFSETQ. CDR3 nucleotide sequence: TGCGCCAGCAGCCCGCCGACAGACTTCTACACTGAAGCTTTCTTT. Translation gives CASSPPTDFYTEAFF.

This sequence joins TRBV5-1 and TRBJ2-5; 13 bases fit TRBD2. With V trimmed by 4 bases and J by 3 bases, 3 bases remained unmatched. Germline assignment: CDR1 SGHRS and CDR2 YFSETQ. This CDR3 is built from 15 residues. CDR3 sequence: CASSGGTSGEETQYF. DNA of the CDR3: TGCGCCAGCAGCGGCGGGACTAGCGGGGAAGAGACCCAGTACTTC.

The V call is TRBV11-3, the J call TRBJ1-1; D not resolved. Germline values: CDR1 SGHNT, CDR2 YENEEA. This CDR3 has 13 residues. V was clipped by 3 bases and J by 2 bases, with 7 bases between them. The CDR3 coding sequence is TGTGCCAGCAGCTTGGAGGCCAACACTGAAGCTTTCTTT. Residues: CASSLEANTEAFF.

The CDR3 DNA reads TGTGCCATCAGGAAAGAAGCCCGGAACGGTGAGCAGTTCTTC. This encodes CAIRKEARNGEQFF. The V and J genes are TRBV10-3 and TRBJ2-1, with D unresolved. Germline values: CDR1 ENHRY, CDR2 SYGVKD. The CDR3 loop spans 14 amino acids. V dropped 6 bases and J dropped 9 bases, with 18 bases sitting between them.